These T cell receptor beta chains were read from a single sample in a study of yellow fever vaccine responses in identical twins. TCRdb reprocessed the RT-PCR reads via MiXCR and lists one record per CDR3 protein. The sample records 1,700 or so distinct CDR3 sequences, more than 75% being singletons. Specimen: T cells from blood (PBMCs), unsorted or a sorted subset (not recorded which), collected before or after yellow fever vaccination (not recorded which). These receptors were taken from a woman in her late teens or twenties who received the yellow fever vaccine. Each CDR3 is given with its conserved first and last residue. The D gene is left open where the match is weak. Clone size appears in some rows only: once, few, many, or a class for an expanded clone.

v_gene	abundance	d_gene	j_gene	CDR3aa	CDR3nt
TRBV5-6	NA	NA	TRBJ1-2	CASSLSAGYYGYTF	TGTGCCAGCAGCTTGTCGGCAGGATATTATGGCTACACCTTC
TRBV3-1	once	TRBD2	TRBJ2-3	CASSQLISGNSDTQYF	TGTGCCAGCAGCCAACTGATCAGCGGGAACTCAGATACGCAGTATTTT
TRBV20-1	NA	NA	TRBJ1-1	CSARGDGKAFF	TGCAGTGCTAGAGGCGATGGTAAAGCTTTCTTT
TRBV19	few	NA	TRBJ2-1	CASSPYGGYEQFF	TGTGCCAGTAGTCCCTACGGTGGTTACGAGCAGTTCTTC
TRBV13	NA	NA	TRBJ1-1	CASLHSENTEAFF	TGTGCCAGCTTACACAGCGAGAACACTGAAGCTTTCTTT
TRBV15	NA	NA	TRBJ2-7	CATSRERYYEQYF	TGTGCCACCAGCAGGGAGCGGTACTACGAGCAGTACTTC
TRBV2	NA	NA	TRBJ2-2	CASSGYTGELFF	TGTGCCAGCAGTGGGTACACCGGGGAGCTGTTTTTT
TRBV6-1	NA	TRBD1	TRBJ1-2	CASRITGTVNYGYTF	TGTGCCAGCAGAATCACCGGGACAGTTAACTATGGCTACACCTTC
TRBV7-7	once	NA	TRBJ2-2	CASRNANTGELFF	TGTGCCAGCAGAAACGCGAACACCGGGGAGCTGTTTTTT
TRBV15	NA	TRBD2	TRBJ2-1	CATSTLAGGSHNEQFF	TGTGCCACCAGCACCCTAGCGGGAGGTTCCCACAATGAGCAGTTCTTC
TRBV3-1	NA	NA	TRBJ2-1	CASSQEWQGFGEQFF	TGTGCCAGCAGCCAAGAATGGCAGGGGTTCGGTGAGCAGTTCTTC
TRBV2	once	NA	TRBJ2-4	CASSEALAKNIQYF	TGTGCCAGCAGTGAAGCTCTAGCCAAAAACATTCAGTACTTC
TRBV10-3	NA	NA	TRBJ2-2	CAISGAVSGELFF	TGTGCCATCAGTGGGGCTGTCTCCGGGGAGCTGTTTTTT
TRBV5-1	NA	NA	TRBJ2-1	CASSLGAVNQNEQFF	TGCGCCAGCAGCTTGGGGGCAGTGAACCAAAATGAGCAGTTCTTC
TRBV5-5	NA	TRBD2	TRBJ2-7	CASSLLAGVRDEQYF	TGTGCCAGCAGCTTGCTTGCGGGAGTCCGGGACGAGCAGTACTTC
TRBV7-9	NA	NA	TRBJ2-3	CASSPTKWATDTQYF	TGTGCCAGCAGCCCGACCAAATGGGCCACAGATACGCAGTATTTT
TRBV10-1	NA	TRBD1	TRBJ2-1	CAMGTGLNEQFF	TGCGCCATGGGGACAGGGCTGAATGAGCAGTTCTTC
TRBV10-3	NA	NA	TRBJ1-2	CAISESTETYGYTF	TGTGCCATCAGTGAGTCGACAGAGACATATGGCTACACCTTC